This entry concerns a single T cell receptor beta chain. The antigen remains undetermined. This record comes from a study of shared clonotypes between healthy human individuals. Whole-study findings and limits: It was expected that sequencing depth would affect clonotype sharing among donors.

Clones were sequenced by immunoSEQ multiplex PCR, and TCRdb holds only the in-frame ones, with some missing. The table includes approximately 500,000 clones, around four fifths detected once. Per the germline V gene, CDR1 is WNHNN and CDR2 is SYGVQD (reference sequence). This CDR3 has 17 residues. Unmatched junction bases numbered 9, after V lost 2 bases and J lost 6 bases. The sample taken for sequencing was PBMCs. The origin of this receptor is a woman aged 40 to 50 in good health. Some clones in this sample may be carry-over from other donors' samples. The chain joins TRBV10-1 to TRBJ2-2; TRBD1 matches 10 bases. CDR3 nucleotides: TGCGCCAGCAGTGAGAGTGGACAGGGGGTCTTGGCCGGGGAGCTGTTTTTT. This translates into CASSESGQGVLAGELFF.